This T cell receptor (beta chain) was identified in a study of OX40 agonist ivuxolimab in advanced cancers. Clones were read by immunoSEQ multiplex PCR, and TCRdb kept only the in-frame ones, dropping some. Of about 84,000 clones listed, more than 75% are singletons. After removal of 5 bases from V and 0 bases from J, the junction contained 1 base not matched to a gene. The CDR3 loop spans 15 amino acids. Germline CDR1 and CDR2: MDHEN and SYDVKM. V is TRBV28 and J is TRBJ2-6; the match to TRBD1 covers 7 bases. The receptor's source is an adult with an advanced solid tumor such as melanoma, head and neck, liver or kidney cancer. The sequencing here drew on CD4+ or CD8+ T cells sorted from blood, taken in a trial of the OX40 agonist ivuxolimab. CDR3 bases: TGTGCCAGCAGTAGGGACAGCTCTGGGGCCAACGTCCTGACTTTC. Translation: CASSRDSSGANVLTF.